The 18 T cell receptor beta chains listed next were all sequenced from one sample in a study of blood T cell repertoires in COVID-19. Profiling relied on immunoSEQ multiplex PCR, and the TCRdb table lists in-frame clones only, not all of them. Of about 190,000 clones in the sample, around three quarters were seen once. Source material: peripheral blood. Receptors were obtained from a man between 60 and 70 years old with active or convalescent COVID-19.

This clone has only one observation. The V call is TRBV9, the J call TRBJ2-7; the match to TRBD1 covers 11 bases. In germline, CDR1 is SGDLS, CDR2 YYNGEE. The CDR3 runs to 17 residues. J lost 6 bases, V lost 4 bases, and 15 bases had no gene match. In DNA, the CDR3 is TGTGCCAGCAGCTATCCTATCCGGGACAGGGGGTGTTTCGAGCAGTACTTC. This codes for CASSYPIRDRGCFEQYF. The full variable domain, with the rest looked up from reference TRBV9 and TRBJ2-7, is DSGVTQTPKHLITATGQRVTLRCSPRSGDLSVYWYQQSLDQGLQFLIQYYNGEERAKGNILERFSAQQFPDLHSELNLSSLELGDSALYFCASSYPIRDRGCFEQYFGPGTRLTVT.

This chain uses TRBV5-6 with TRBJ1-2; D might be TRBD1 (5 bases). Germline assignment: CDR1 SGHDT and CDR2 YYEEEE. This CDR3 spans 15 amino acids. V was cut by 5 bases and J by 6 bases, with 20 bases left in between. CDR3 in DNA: TGTGCCAGCAGTCCACTTGGGGCAGGCGGAAATGGCTACACCTTC. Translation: CASSPLGAGGNGYTF.

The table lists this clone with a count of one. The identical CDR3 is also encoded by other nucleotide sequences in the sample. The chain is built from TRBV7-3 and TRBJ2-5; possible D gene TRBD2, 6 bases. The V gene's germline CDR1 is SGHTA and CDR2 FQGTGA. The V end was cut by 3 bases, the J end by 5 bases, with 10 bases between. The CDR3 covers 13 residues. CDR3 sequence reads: CASSFSGRETQYF. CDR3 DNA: TGTGCCAGCAGCTTCTCAGGGAGGGAGACCCAGTACTTC.

CDR3 nucleotides: TGTGCCAGCAGCTTAACCCCAGGGAGGGGGGTCACTGAAGCTTTCTTT. This encodes CASSLTPGRGVTEAFF. The rearrangement uses TRBV7-3 and TRBJ1-1, with D possibly being TRBD1 (6 bases). Germline CDR1 SGHTA, CDR2 FQGTGA. The CDR3 runs to 16 residues. The ends were cut back, 0 bases at V and 4 bases at J, with 15 bases in the middle.

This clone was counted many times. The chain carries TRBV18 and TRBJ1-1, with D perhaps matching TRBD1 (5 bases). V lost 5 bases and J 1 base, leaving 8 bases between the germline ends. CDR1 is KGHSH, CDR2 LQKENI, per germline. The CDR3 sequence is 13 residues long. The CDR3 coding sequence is TGTGCCAGCTCAGCCGGGGGGAACACTGAAGCTTTCTTT. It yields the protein CASSAGGNTEAFF.

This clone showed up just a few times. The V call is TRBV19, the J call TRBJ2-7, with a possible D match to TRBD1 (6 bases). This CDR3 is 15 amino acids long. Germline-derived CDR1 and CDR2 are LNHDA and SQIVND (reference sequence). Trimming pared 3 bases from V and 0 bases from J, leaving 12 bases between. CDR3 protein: CASSISGANSYEQYF. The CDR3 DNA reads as TGTGCCAGTAGTATCTCAGGGGCAAACTCCTACGAGCAGTACTTC.

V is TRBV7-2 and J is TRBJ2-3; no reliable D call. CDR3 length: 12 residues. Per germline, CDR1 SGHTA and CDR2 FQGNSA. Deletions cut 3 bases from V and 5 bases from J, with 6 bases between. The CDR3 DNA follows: TGTGCCAGCAGCTTGTCAAAAGATACGCAGTATTTT. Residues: CASSLSKDTQYF.

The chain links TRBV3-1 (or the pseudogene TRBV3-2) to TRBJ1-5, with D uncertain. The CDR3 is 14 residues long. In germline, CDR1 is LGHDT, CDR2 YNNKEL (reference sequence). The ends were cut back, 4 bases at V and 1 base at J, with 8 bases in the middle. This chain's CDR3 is CASSLDTSNQPQHF. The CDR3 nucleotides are TGTGCCAGCAGCCTTGACACGAGCAATCAGCCCCAGCATTTT.

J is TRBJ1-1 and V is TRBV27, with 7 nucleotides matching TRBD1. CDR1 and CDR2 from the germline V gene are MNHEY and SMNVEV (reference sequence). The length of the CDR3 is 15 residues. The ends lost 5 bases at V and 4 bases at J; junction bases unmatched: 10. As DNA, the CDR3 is TGTGCCAGCAGTCCCCAAGGGAGGACAGGCACTGAAGCTTTCTTT. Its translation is CASSPQGRTGTEAFF.

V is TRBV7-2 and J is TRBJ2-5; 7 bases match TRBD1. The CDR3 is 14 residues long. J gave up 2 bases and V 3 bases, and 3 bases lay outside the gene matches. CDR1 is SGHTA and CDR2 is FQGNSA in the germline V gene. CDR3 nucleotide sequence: TGTGCCAGCAGCTTCAGACAGGGACAAGAGACCCAGTACTTC. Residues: CASSFRQGQETQYF.

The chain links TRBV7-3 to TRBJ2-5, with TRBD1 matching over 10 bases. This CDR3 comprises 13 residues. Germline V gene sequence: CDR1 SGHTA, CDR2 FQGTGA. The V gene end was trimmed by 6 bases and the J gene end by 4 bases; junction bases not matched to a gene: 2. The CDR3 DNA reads TGTGCCAGCAGTGGGGACAGGGGAGAGACCCAGTACTTC. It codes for CASSGDRGETQYF.

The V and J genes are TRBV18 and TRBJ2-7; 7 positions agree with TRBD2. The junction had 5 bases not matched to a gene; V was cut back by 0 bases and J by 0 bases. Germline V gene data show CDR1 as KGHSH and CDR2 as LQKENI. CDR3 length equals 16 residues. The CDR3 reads CASSPPASGSSYEQYF. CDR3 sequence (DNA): TGTGCCAGCTCACCACCGGCTAGCGGTAGCTCCTACGAGCAGTACTTC.

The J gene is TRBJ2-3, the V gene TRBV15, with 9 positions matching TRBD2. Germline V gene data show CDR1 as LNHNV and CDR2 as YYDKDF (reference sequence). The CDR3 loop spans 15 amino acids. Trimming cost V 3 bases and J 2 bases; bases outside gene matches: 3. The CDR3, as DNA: TGTGCCACCAGCAGGCTAGCGGGATCCACAGATACGCAGTATTTT. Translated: CATSRLAGSTDTQYF. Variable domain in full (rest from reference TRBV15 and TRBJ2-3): DAMVIQNPRYQVTQFGKPVTLSCSQTLNHNVMYWYQQKSSQAPKLLFHYYDKDFNNEADTPDNFQSRRPNTSFCFLDIRSPGLGDTAMYLCATSRLAGSTDTQYFGPGTRLTVL.

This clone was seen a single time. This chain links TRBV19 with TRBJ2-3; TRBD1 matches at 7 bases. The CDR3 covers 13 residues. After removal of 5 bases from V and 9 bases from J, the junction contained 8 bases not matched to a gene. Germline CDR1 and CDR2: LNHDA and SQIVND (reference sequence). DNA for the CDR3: TGTGCCAGTAGTCCTGGACAGGATGGGACGCAGTATTTT. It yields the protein CASSPGQDGTQYF.

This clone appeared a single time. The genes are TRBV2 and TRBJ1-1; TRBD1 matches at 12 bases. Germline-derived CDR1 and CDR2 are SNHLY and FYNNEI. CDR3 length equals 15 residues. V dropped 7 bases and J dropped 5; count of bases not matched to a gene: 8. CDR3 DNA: TGTGCCAGCACCGGGACAGGGGGCGGTTGGACTGAAGCTTTCTTT. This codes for CASTGTGGGWTEAFF.

CDR3 nucleotides: TGTGCCAGCAGCTTTTCACAGAGAAATTCACCCCTCCACTTT. Translating gives CASSFSQRNSPLHF. The rearrangement links TRBV11-2 to TRBJ1-6; D unresolved. The CDR3 has 14 amino acids. With 3 bases removed from V and 7 bases from J, the gap between germline ends came to 10 bases. Germline assignment: CDR1 SGHAT and CDR2 FQNNGV.

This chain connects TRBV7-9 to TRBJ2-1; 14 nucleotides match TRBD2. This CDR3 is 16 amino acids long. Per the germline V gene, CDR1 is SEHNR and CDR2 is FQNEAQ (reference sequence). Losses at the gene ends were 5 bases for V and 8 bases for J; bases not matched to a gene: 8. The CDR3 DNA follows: TGTGCCAGCAGCCCCGGGACTAGCGGGAGCCGGGATGAGCAGTTCTTC. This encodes CASSPGTSGSRDEQFF.

CDR3 sequence (DNA): TGTGCCAGCAGCCGCAGGATGAACACTGAAGCTTTCTTT. It codes for CASSRRMNTEAFF. The rearrangement links TRBV3-1 (or the pseudogene TRBV3-2) to TRBJ1-1; no firm D call. Per the germline V gene, CDR1 is LGHDT and CDR2 is YNNKEL (reference sequence). V was shortened by 4 bases and J by 0 bases, with 6 bases between the two germline ends. The CDR3 length is 13 residues.